A selection of T cell receptor beta chains follows, all from one sample in a study of T cell repertoires in cytomegalovirus infection. Their antigens remain unidentified. MiXCR, applied by TCRdb to the reads, yields one record per CDR3 protein. The sample has approximately 730,000 distinct CDR3 sequences; roughly 33% are singletons. The sequenced sample was cultured PBMCs, obtained from culture after CMV antigen stimulation. The receptors originated from a human donor in good health (CMV status not recorded). Some clones in this sample may be carry-over from other donors' samples. Both conserved end residues are trimmed from each CDR3.

V gene,J gene,CDR3 protein
TRBV4-1,TRBJ2-5,ASSQDPRGKTQY
TRBV7-2,TRBJ1-1,ASSLAGLDEAF
TRBV7-6,TRBJ2-7,ASSSFPYEQY
TRBV7-8,TRBJ1-3,ASSLATWGAGSFENTIY
TRBV7-8,TRBJ1-6,ASSLEEGKAPLGYNSPLH
TRBV12-3/TRBV12-4,TRBJ1-5,ASTSAPLEGQPQH
TRBV5-4,TRBJ2-1,ASSPSGGAISEQF
TRBV19,TRBJ1-6,ASSSYRGLNSPLH
TRBV6-2/TRBV6-3,TRBJ2-1,ASSYAGLAGRYNEQF
TRBV18,TRBJ2-3,ASSKLRGGGDTQY
TRBV5-6,TRBJ1-1,ASSFLVEMNTEAF
TRBV19,TRBJ1-6,ASSNLQGSRDNSPLH
TRBV7-9,TRBJ1-5,ASSLVIVELGEERPNQPQH
TRBV19,TRBJ1-1,ASRATGKQAF
TRBV2,TRBJ1-5,ASRTALNQPQH
TRBV12-3/TRBV12-4,TRBJ1-4,ASRSDGGDEKLF
TRBV7-2,TRBJ1-4,ASSLEGQGLEKLF
TRBV7-2,TRBJ2-1,ASSSRTSGRSYNEQF
TRBV4-1,TRBJ1-5,ASSQFPPGQYSNQPQH
TRBV6-2/TRBV6-3,TRBJ2-1,ASSGGQAKGQF
TRBV10-3,TRBJ2-7,ATGVSYEQY
TRBV6-2/TRBV6-3,TRBJ2-7,ASRYSGRLYEQY
TRBV12-5,TRBJ2-3,ASGAPRAGGEDTQY
TRBV10-3,TRBJ1-2,AISESRGSYT
TRBV12-3/TRBV12-4,TRBJ2-7,ASRPTASYEQY
TRBV12-3/TRBV12-4,TRBJ2-3,ASTGAGVSDTQY
TRBV12-3/TRBV12-4,TRBJ1-2,ASSFDSAYGYT
TRBV9,TRBJ1-2,ASSPADGAFNYGYT
TRBV6-1,TRBJ1-4,ASTPSQGTNEKLF
TRBV7-9,TRBJ1-1,ASSSPREATEAF
TRBV7-8,TRBJ2-1,ASSLDGTDYNEQF